Listed below are T cell receptor beta chains from one sample, sequenced in a study of blood T cells in healthy people across ages. From the 5' RACE reads, TCRdb called clonotypes with MiXCR, one entry per CDR3 protein. The sample yields hundreds of thousands of distinct CDR3 sequences, roughly three fifths seen once. The sequencing sample was made of blood. These TCRs come from a man aged 40-49 years in good health. Both conserved end residues are part of each CDR3. The D gene is left open where the match is weak. Clone size appears in some rows only: once, few, many, or a class for an expanded clone.

J gene,V gene,clone size,D gene,CDR3 protein,CDR3 DNA
TRBJ2-1,TRBV20-1,once,TRBD2,CSAPGRIRGDERFF,TGCAGTGCTCCCGGGAGGATCCGGGGGGATGAGCGGTTCTTC
TRBJ1-4,TRBV20-1,once,NA,CSARDGQGWEKLFF,TGCAGTGCTAGAGATGGGCAGGGTTGGGAAAAACTGTTTTTT
TRBJ2-5,TRBV7-2,NA,NA,CASSLVRQETQYF,TGTGCCAGCAGCTTAGTAAGGCAAGAGACCCAGTACTTC
TRBJ2-1,TRBV6-2/TRBV6-3,NA,NA,CASSYLGDNEQFF,TGTGCCAGCAGTTACCTCGGGGACAATGAGCAGTTCTTC
TRBJ2-4,TRBV7-9,few,TRBD1,CASSFATGPAINIQYF,TGTGCCAGCAGCTTTGCGACAGGGCCTGCGATAAACATTCAGTACTTC
TRBJ2-7,TRBV14,NA,NA,CASSQGSYYEQYF,TGTGCCAGCAGCCAAGGGAGCTACTACGAGCAGTACTTC
TRBJ1-2,TRBV28,NA,NA,CASSLTVQNYGYTF,TGTGCCAGCAGTTTAACCGTCCAGAACTATGGCTACACCTTC
TRBJ2-5,TRBV20-1,NA,TRBD2,CSATLGGGGKKKETQYF,TGCAGTGCCACCCTGGGGGGCGGGGGGAAAAAGAAAGAGACCCAGTACTTC
TRBJ1-1,TRBV10-3,NA,TRBD1,CAIRKDRDVNTEAFF,TGTGCCATCAGGAAAGACAGGGACGTTAACACTGAAGCTTTCTTT
TRBJ2-3,TRBV7-2,NA,TRBD2,CASSLVVLREASDTQYF,TGTGCCAGCAGCTTAGTTGTTCTGCGGGAGGCATCAGATACGCAGTATTTT
TRBJ2-6,TRBV20-1,many,TRBD1,CSARDPDRATGANVLTF,TGCAGTGCTAGGGATCCGGACAGGGCAACTGGGGCCAACGTCCTGACTTTC
TRBJ2-3,TRBV7-3,few,NA,CASSLLGGASTDTQYF,TGTGCCAGCAGCCTCTTAGGTGGGGCTAGCACAGATACGCAGTATTTT
TRBJ2-7,TRBV6-5,NA,NA,CASSLKAGSYEQYF,TGTGCCAGCAGCCTCAAAGCGGGCTCCTACGAGCAGTACTTC
TRBJ2-1,TRBV7-2,NA,TRBD2,CASSSLSGGDYNEQFF,TGTGCCAGCAGCTCCCTTAGCGGGGGGGACTACAATGAGCAGTTCTTC
TRBJ2-1,TRBV7-9,NA,NA,CASSLGLLNEQFF,TGTGCCAGCAGCTTAGGGCTCCTCAATGAGCAGTTCTTC
TRBJ2-5,TRBV5-6,NA,NA,CASSFFVAPGAQETQYF,TGTGCCAGCAGCTTCTTCGTTGCCCCGGGGGCCCAAGAGACCCAGTACTTC
TRBJ2-1,TRBV7-3,few,NA,CASSPLMGGAYNEQFF,TGTGCCAGCAGCCCCCTAATGGGGGGGGCTTACAATGAGCAGTTCTTC
TRBJ2-3,TRBV3-1,NA,NA,CASSQDLGGRSTDTQYF,TGTGCCAGCAGCCAAGATCTCGGGGGTAGAAGCACAGATACGCAGTATTTT
TRBJ2-1,TRBV12-3/TRBV12-4,NA,TRBD2,CASSGLGNEQFF,TGTGCCAGCAGCGGACTAGGCAATGAGCAGTTCTTC
TRBJ1-6,TRBV15,NA,NA,CATSKLQGARSYNSPLHF,TGTGCCACCAGCAAGCTACAGGGCGCACGCTCCTATAATTCACCCCTCCACTTT
TRBJ2-7,TRBV28,NA,TRBD2,CASKTSGGETYEQYF,TGTGCCAGCAAAACCAGCGGGGGGGAAACCTACGAGCAGTACTTC
TRBJ1-2,TRBV7-2,NA,TRBD1,CASSATGGHLGYTF,TGTGCCAGCAGCGCCACAGGGGGTCATCTCGGCTACACCTTC
TRBJ1-2,TRBV20-1,NA,TRBD1,CSAWPGQGQGGYTF,TGCAGTGCCTGGCCGGGACAGGGACAAGGTGGCTACACCTTC
TRBJ2-7,TRBV4-3,NA,NA,CASSQGAGLEQYF,TGCGCCAGCAGCCAAGGGGCAGGACTCGAGCAGTACTTC